This entry lists 16 T cell receptor beta chains sequenced from one sample in a study of blood T cell repertoires in COVID-19 (dated by TCRdb to the early 2020s). To prepare the library, the immunoSEQ multiplex PCR assay was applied. In its TCRdb copy, this immuneACCESS table keeps in-frame sequences only and misses some clones. Where compared with another copy, unresolved V genes explain less than half of these, and the others have no known cause. The sample has 120,000 to 150,000 clones on record, about 83% of them singletons. 8.6% of the sample rests with the top ten. What was sequenced was peripheral blood. The receptors come from a woman aged 45-65 years with active or convalescent COVID-19.

The rearrangement links TRBV28 to TRBJ1-2; maybe TRBD1 (6 bases). Germline CDR1 is MDHEN and CDR2 is SYDVKM. The CDR3 sequence is 11 residues long. The germline V and J ends were trimmed by 5 bases and 8 bases, with 9 bases remaining between them. The DNA for the CDR3 is TGTGCCAGCAGTCACAGGGACGGCTACACCTTC. Its translation is CASSHRDGYTF.

The chain uses TRBV7-2 and TRBJ1-2, with D possibly being TRBD1 (6 bases). Germline CDR1 reads SGHTA; CDR2 reads FQGNSA. CDR3 length: 13 residues. V lost 4 bases, J lost 6 bases, and 12 bases lay in between. CDR3 residues: CASSSRNRDGYTF. CDR3 DNA: TGTGCCAGCAGCTCTCGAAACAGGGATGGCTACACCTTC.

The chain is built from TRBV28 and TRBJ1-2; 7 bases map to TRBD1. The CDR3 runs 13 residues. The germline V gene has CDR1 MDHEN and CDR2 SYDVKM. The ends lost 6 bases at V and 3 bases at J; junction bases unmatched: 4. The CDR3 nucleotides are TGTGCCAGCAGAGTAGACAGGGACTATGGCTACACCTTC. This translates into CASRVDRDYGYTF.

The chain couples TRBV10-3 to TRBJ1-3, with D maybe TRBD1 (5 bases). Germline V gene lookup returns CDR1 ENHRY and CDR2 SYGVKD. The CDR3 totals 15 residues. V was clipped by 2 bases and J by 0 bases, with 8 bases between them. The CDR3 loop is CAISETGSSGNTIYF. Written as DNA, the CDR3 is TGTGCCATCAGTGAGACAGGTTCCTCTGGAAACACCATATATTTT.

This clone was observed a handful of times. The chain couples TRBV6-6 to TRBJ1-2, with 8 bases fitting TRBD1. Germline V lookup: CDR1 MNHNY, CDR2 SVGAGI (reference sequence). The CDR3 spans 15 residues. Trimming at V came to 7 bases and at J to 4 bases, leaving 11 bases not matched to a gene. CDR3 region: CASKELPGQAYGYTF. CDR3 bases: TGTGCCAGCAAAGAGCTCCCGGGACAGGCCTATGGCTACACCTTC.

This sequence joins TRBV7-3 and TRBJ2-3; TRBD2 agrees at 10 bases. CDR1 is SGHTA and CDR2 is FQGTGA in the germline V gene. The CDR3 has 14 residues. J lost 1 base, V lost 7 bases, and 2 bases had no gene match. CDR3 bases: TGTGCCAGCAATCTAGCGGGGGGCACAGATACGCAGTATTTT. It encodes CASNLAGGTDTQYF. The complete variable domain, with remaining parts taken from reference TRBV7-3 and TRBJ2-3, reads GAGVSQTPSNKVTEKGKYVELRCDPISGHTALYWYRQSLGQGPEFLIYFQGTGAADDSGLPNDRFFAVRPEGSVSTLKIQRTERGDSAVYLCASNLAGGTDTQYFGPGTRLTVL.

V is TRBV5-4 and J is TRBJ2-7; D gene unclear. This CDR3 is built from 14 residues. CDR1 SGHNT and CDR2 YYREEE come from the germline V gene (reference sequence). Between the trimmed V and J ends, which lost 1 base and 2 bases, there was a span of 10 bases. CDR3 nucleotide sequence: TGTGCCAGCAGCTTGATAGCTACGCCCTACGAGCAGTACTTC. Encoded protein: CASSLIATPYEQYF.

The gene calls are TRBV2 and TRBJ2-7; 8 bases are a match to TRBD1. The CDR3 sequence is 12 residues long. CDR1 SNHLY and CDR2 FYNNEI come from the germline V gene. The trim removed 5 bases at V and 6 bases at J, leaving 3 bases unmatched. The CDR3: CASSWTGTEQYF. For the CDR3, the DNA is TGTGCCAGCAGTTGGACAGGGACCGAGCAGTACTTC. Looking up the rest from reference TRBV2 and TRBJ2-7 gives the full variable domain: EPEVTQTPSHQVTQMGQEVILRCVPISNHLYFYWYRQILGQKVEFLVSFYNNEISEKSEIFDDQFSVERPDGSNFTLKIRSTKLEDSAMYFCASSWTGTEQYFGPGTRLTVT.

This chain uses TRBV5-5 with TRBJ1-1, with 8 bases fitting TRBD1. V lost 3 bases, J lost 0 bases, and 7 bases stayed unmatched. This CDR3 is built from 16 residues. Germline CDR1 SGHKS, CDR2 YYEKEE (reference sequence). CDR3 DNA sequence: TGTGCCAGCAGCTCTGGACAGGGCTTCATGAACACTGAAGCTTTCTTT. Translated, it gives CASSSGQGFMNTEAFF. The variable domain in full, completed from reference TRBV5-5 and TRBJ1-1, reads DAGVTQSPTHLIKTRGQQVTLRCSPISGHKSVSWYQQVLGQGPQFIFQYYEKEERGRGNFPDRFSARQFPNYSSELNVNALLLGDSALYLCASSSGQGFMNTEAFFGQGTRLTVV.

This rearrangement joins TRBV6-5 to TRBJ2-7, with D tentatively TRBD2 (5 bases). The CDR3 runs 14 residues. Deletions cut 7 bases from V and 2 bases from J, with 15 bases between. Per germline, CDR1 MNHEY and CDR2 SVGAGI. CDR3 coding DNA: TGTGCCAGCACCTCCTCGGAGGATCCCTACGAGCAGTACTTC. The encoded protein is CASTSSEDPYEQYF.

This chain joins TRBV6-5 and TRBJ2-6, with D possibly matching TRBD2 (7 bases). With 2 bases removed from V and 14 bases from J, the gap between germline ends came to 16 bases. CDR1 is MNHEY and CDR2 is SVGAGI in the germline V gene. The CDR3 is 14 residues long. This chain's CDR3 is CASSYRTGGPILTF. The DNA of the CDR3 is TGTGCCAGCAGTTACCGAACGGGGGGCCCGATCCTGACTTTC.

The table lists this clone with a few counts. V usage is TRBV29-1 and J usage is TRBJ2-5; D could derive from TRBD1 or TRBD2 (7 bases each). V lost 7 bases to trimming and J lost 1 base, with 13 bases between them. The CDR3 is 13 residues long. Germline values: CDR1 SQVTM, CDR2 ANQGSEA. The CDR3 loop is CSGGGTAQETQYF. The CDR3 DNA follows: TGCAGCGGGGGGGGGACAGCCCAAGAGACCCAGTACTTC.

This sequence joins TRBV30 and TRBJ2-3; D is unresolved. V dropped 1 base and J dropped 0 bases, with 8 bases sitting between them. The CDR3 totals 14 residues. Germline V lookup: CDR1 GTSNPN, CDR2 SVGIG (reference sequence). The CDR3 DNA follows: TGTGCCTGGAGTGAAGGAGAAAGCACAGATACGCAGTATTTT. Its protein product is CAWSEGESTDTQYF.

The rearrangement links TRBV7-8 to TRBJ1-1; a possible D gene is TRBD1 (5 bases). The CDR3 sequence is 14 residues long. Trimming left V 2 bases short and J 6 bases short, with 13 bases between. Looked up from germline, CDR1 is SGHVS and CDR2 is FQNEAQ. The CDR3 DNA reads TGTGCCAGCAGCTTATTTACGGGGGACGCTGAAGCTTTCTTT. The encoded protein is CASSLFTGDAEAFF.

The chain is built from TRBV18 and TRBJ2-1, with TRBD2 as a possible D gene (6 bases). Germline V gene data show CDR1 as KGHSH and CDR2 as LQKENI. V was trimmed by 4 bases and J by 5 bases, leaving 9 bases between them. The CDR3 is 13 residues long. The CDR3 reads CASSQGLNNEQFF. As DNA, the CDR3 is TGTGCCAGCTCACAGGGACTCAACAATGAGCAGTTCTTC.

The V and J genes are TRBV24-1 and TRBJ1-2; perhaps TRBD1 as D (5 bases). The CDR3 sequence is 13 residues long. V was cut by 3 bases and J by 7 bases, with 11 bases left in between. Germline V gene data show CDR1 as KGHDR and CDR2 as SFDVKD. DNA for the CDR3: TGTGCCACCAGTGATAGCGGGGGAGGTGGCTACACCTTC. Amino acids: CATSDSGGGGYTF.